This T cell receptor beta chain comes out of a study of T-cell reconstitution after alpha-beta-depleted transplantation in children. Study-wide findings and caveats: High day-60 TCRbeta diversity in some patients came from surviving recipient T cells and thymic progenitors. From newly produced T cells came most of the T-cell counts and diversity one year after transplant. Reportedly, only several hundred clones from non-depleted graft cells drove alpha-beta T-cell counts at about two months.

The sample holds a few counts of this clonotype. Antigen unknown. The TCRbeta library was prepared with unique molecular identifiers. Using its own MiXCR run on the PCR reads, TCRdb lists one record per CDR3 protein. The sample contains about 980,000 distinct CDR3 sequences, around 30% of which appear only once. This CDR3 has 16 residues. Germline V gene data show CDR1 as MNHEY and CDR2 as SMNVEV (reference sequence). Trimming stripped 7 bases from V and 0 bases from J, with 16 bases between. The source of this sequence is a boy in the first two years of life who had a stem cell transplant for SCID, so the T cells may come from the graft donor. The material sequenced was PBMCs, mostly from graft donor cells, taken 360 days after TCRalphabeta/CD19-depleted stem cell transplant. This sequence joins TRBV27 and TRBJ2-1; weak D call: TRBD2 (7 bases). The CDR3 DNA reads TGTGCCAGCAACGCTAGGGGGGGGAGCTCCTACAATGAGCAGTTCTTC. Its translation: CASNARGGSSYNEQFF.